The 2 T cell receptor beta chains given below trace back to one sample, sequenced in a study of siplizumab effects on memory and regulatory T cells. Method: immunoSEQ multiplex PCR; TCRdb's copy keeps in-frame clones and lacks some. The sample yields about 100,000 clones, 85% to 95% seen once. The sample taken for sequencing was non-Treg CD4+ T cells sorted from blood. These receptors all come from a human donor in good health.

The CDR3: CASSLSLMVGLAGIEQFF. The CDR3 DNA is TGCGCCAGCAGCTTGTCTCTCATGGTGGGACTAGCGGGAATTGAGCAGTTCTTC. This chain joins TRBV5-1 and TRBJ2-1, with TRBD2 identical over 13 bases. This CDR3 has 18 amino acids. The V gene's germline CDR1 is SGHRS and CDR2 YFSETQ. The V segment lost 1 base and the J segment 9 bases; nucleotides outside the gene matches: 13.

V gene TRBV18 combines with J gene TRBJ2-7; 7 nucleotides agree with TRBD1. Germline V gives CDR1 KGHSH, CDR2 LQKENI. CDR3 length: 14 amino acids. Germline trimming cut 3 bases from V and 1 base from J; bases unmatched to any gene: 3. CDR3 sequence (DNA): TGTGCCAGCTCACCGGGGGACAGTTCCTACGAGCAGTACTTC. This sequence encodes CASSPGDSSYEQYF. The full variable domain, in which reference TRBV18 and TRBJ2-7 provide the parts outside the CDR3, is NAGVMQNPRHLVRRRGQEARLRCSPMKGHSHVYWYRQLPEEGLKFMVYLQKENIIDESGMPKERFSAEFPKEGPSILRIQQVVRGDSAAYFCASSPGDSSYEQYFGPGTRLTVT.